The sequence of this T cell receptor beta chain was determined in a study of vaccination and CD4 T cells after COVID-19. Comment on this clonotype: Its antigen is not identified.

The CDR3 runs 14 residues. Trimming cost V 7 bases and J 1 base, with 12 bases left between them. Germline V gene sequence: CDR1 MNHEY, CDR2 SMNVEV (reference sequence). Described treatment: approximately 11-day PBMC culture with coronavirus spike peptide pools or control peptides (ViraFEST assay). CD4+ T cells that had been cultured provided DNA sequenced with the Oncomine TCR Beta short-read assay. TCRdb independently ran MiXCR on the PCR reads; one entry per CDR3 protein. The sample carries some 16,000 distinct CDR3 sequences, 45% to 65% recorded once. The TCR sequence derives from a human donor who had recovered from COVID-19. The chain uses TRBV27 and TRBJ2-3; maybe TRBD2 (5 bases). Sequenced sample: CD4+ T cells from blood, cultured in vitro. CDR3 region: CASTLAGGTDTQYF. In DNA, the CDR3 is TGTGCCAGCACCCTAGCCGGGGGCACAGATACGCAGTATTTT.